This TCR beta chain came from a study of radiotherapy plus CTLA-4 blockade in lung cancer. Study summary: Patients showed objective responses in roughly 19% of cases and disease control in roughly 31%. Study-level points and caveats: In blood, early T cell clone dynamics reportedly predicted response best, together with interferon-beta. In blood, tumor-derived TCR clones expanded after radiotherapy plus ipilimumab.

TCRdb's copy holds only in-frame clones and misses some; the assay was immunoSEQ multiplex PCR. The table has about 95,000 clones, 82% seen once; the top ten hold 3.4%. There are 17 residues in the CDR3. V was trimmed by 3 bases and J by 0 bases, leaving 15 bases between them. Germline V gene lookup returns CDR1 MNHEY and CDR2 SMNVEV (reference sequence). Remarks on this clone: What it binds is unknown.

This specimen was peripheral blood, taken from a patient treated with radiotherapy plus ipilimumab. This sequence originates from a human donor with non-small cell lung cancer who had a partial response to radiotherapy plus ipilimumab. The chain couples TRBV27 to TRBJ1-5, with D maybe TRBD1 (5 bases). The CDR3 coding sequence is TGTGCCAGCAGTTTGGGGCCAAAGTTCGATAGCAATCAGCCCCAGCATTTT. Residues: CASSLGPKFDSNQPQHF.